The rows below give T cell receptor beta chains drawn from one sample of a study of T-cell reconstitution after alpha-beta-depleted transplantation in children. Each CDR3 protein gets one entry after TCRdb re-called the PCR reads with MiXCR. The sample carries 250,000 to 300,000 distinct CDR3 sequences, around 7.3% recorded once. The sequencing used peripheral blood, collected 360 days after TCRalphabeta/CD19-depleted stem cell transplant. Source of these receptors: a female patient under 10 years old who had a stem cell transplant for Fanconi anemia, so the T cells may come from the graft donor. The CDR3 runs from the conserved cysteine through the conserved F or W. Fields, in order: CDR3 length, J gene, D gene, V gene, clone size, CDR3 protein, CDR3 DNA. D genes are given only for firm matches. Where a row states a size, it is once, few, many or the class of an expanded clone; other rows omit it.

16 TRBJ2-1 TRBD1 TRBV5-1 many CASSLDPGQGAHEQFF TGCGCCAGCAGCTTGGACCCGGGACAGGGGGCCCATGAGCAGTTCTTC
18 TRBJ1-6 TRBD1 TRBV15 many CATSRDLEGQGAFRPLHF TGTGCCACCAGCAGAGATCTGGAAGGACAGGGGGCTTTTAGGCCCCTCCACTTT
15 TRBJ2-3 TRBD1 TRBV3-1 many CASSVRTGQTDTQYF TGTGCCAGCAGCGTCCGGACAGGGCAGACAGATACGCAGTATTTT
16 TRBJ2-7 TRBD2 TRBV5-5 many CASSFRAGGSSYEQYF TGTGCCAGCAGCTTCAGAGCGGGAGGGAGCTCCTACGAGCAGTACTTC
12 TRBJ1-1 - TRBV28 many CASTLTTTEAFF TGTGCCAGCACCCTAACGACCACTGAAGCTTTCTTT
23 TRBJ2-4 TRBD2 TRBV20-1 many CSARDHFFPGLAGGEEAKNIQYF TGCAGTGCTAGAGACCACTTTTTCCCGGGACTAGCGGGGGGCGAAGAAGCCAAAAACATTCAGTACTTC
14 TRBJ1-2 TRBD1 TRBV6-2/TRBV6-3 many CASSWGQENYGYTF TGTGCCAGCAGTTGGGGACAGGAAAACTATGGCTACACCTTC
14 TRBJ1-5 - TRBV7-2 few CASSHWGRNQPQHF TGTGCCAGCAGCCATTGGGGGAGGAATCAGCCCCAGCATTTT
23 TRBJ2-7 - TRBV21-1 - CASSKVRDRALWTRSYHRYEQYF TGTGCCAGCAGCAAGGTTCGGGACAGGGCTCTTTGGACTAGATCATACCACCGCTACGAGCAGTACTTC
18 TRBJ2-5 - TRBV7-2 many CASSLAGGLEYRQETQYF TGTGCCAGCAGCTTAGCGGGGGGCCTTGAATATCGCCAAGAGACCCAGTACTTC
14 TRBJ2-7 TRBD2 TRBV20-1 many CSARDSGGAGEQYF TGCAGTGCTAGAGATAGCGGGGGGGCCGGCGAGCAGTACTTC
12 TRBJ1-1 TRBD1 TRBV30 - CAWSGTGLEAFF TGTGCCTGGAGTGGGACAGGGCTTGAAGCTTTCTTT
14 TRBJ1-1 - TRBV20-1 - CSANPWQGNTEAFF TGCAGTGCTAACCCGTGGCAGGGAAACACTGAAGCTTTCTTT
17 TRBJ2-3 - TRBV7-8 many CASSLGGPRGDTDTQYF TGTGCCAGCAGCTTAGGAGGTCCTAGGGGGGACACAGATACGCAGTATTTT
12 TRBJ2-3 - TRBV12-3/TRBV12-4 many CASSNYRDPQYF TGTGCCAGCAGTAATTACAGGGATCCGCAGTATTTT
14 TRBJ2-3 - TRBV7-9 many CASSLIRGTDTQYF TGTGCCAGCAGCTTAATACGGGGAACAGATACGCAGTATTTT
13 TRBJ2-5 - TRBV14 - CASSQRPTDSQYF TGTGCCAGCAGCCAACGCCCTACGGACTCCCAGTACTTC
15 TRBJ1-6 - TRBV2 few CARAQASSYNSPLHF TGTGCCAGAGCACAGGCCAGCTCCTATAATTCACCCCTCCACTTT
13 TRBJ1-2 - TRBV30 - CAWTVFYNYGYTF TGTGCCTGGACAGTTTTTTACAACTATGGCTACACCTTC
13 TRBJ1-1 - TRBV7-8 few CASSLVWVSEAFF TGTGCCAGCAGCTTAGTTTGGGTATCCGAAGCTTTCTTT
14 TRBJ1-2 - TRBV5-6 few CASSLGVWVSGYTF TGTGCCAGCAGCTTGGGCGTGTGGGTATCTGGCTACACCTTC
14 TRBJ2-3 - TRBV2 few CASSEALWGDTQYF TGTGCCAGCAGTGAAGCGCTTTGGGGAGATACGCAGTATTTT
14 TRBJ2-7 TRBD1 TRBV5-1 many CASMRTGGSYEQYF TGCGCCAGCATGAGGACAGGGGGATCCTACGAGCAGTACTTC
14 TRBJ2-1 TRBD1 TRBV6-1 many CASSGGRGTNEQFF TGTGCCAGCAGTGGGGGCAGGGGGACGAATGAGCAGTTCTTC
16 TRBJ2-3 TRBD1 TRBV5-1 many CASSRLDRGPTDTQYF TGCGCCAGCAGCCGACTAGACAGGGGGCCAACAGATACGCAGTATTTT
14 TRBJ2-3 - TRBV24-1 many CATSDAVLQDTQYF TGTGCCACCAGTGACGCGGTGTTACAAGATACGCAGTATTTT
14 TRBJ2-5 - TRBV12-3/TRBV12-4 many CASSFIDDQETQYF TGTGCCAGCAGTTTTATTGACGACCAAGAGACCCAGTACTTC
13 TRBJ2-2 TRBD1 TRBV6-1 few CASPGQGTGELFF TGTGCCAGTCCGGGACAGGGGACCGGGGAGCTGTTTTTT
16 TRBJ2-1 TRBD2 TRBV20-1 few CSARASGRPHYNEQFF TGCAGTGCTAGAGCTAGCGGGAGGCCACACTACAATGAGCAGTTCTTC
16 TRBJ2-5 - TRBV28 - CASSLTRPGGAETQYF TGTGCCAGCAGTTTAACCCGGCCAGGGGGGGCAGAGACCCAGTACTTC
15 TRBJ2-5 - TRBV20-1 many CSAPPAVAALETQYF TGCAGTGCTCCACCGGCTGTAGCCGCGTTGGAGACCCAGTACTTC
14 TRBJ2-1 - TRBV12-3/TRBV12-4 many CASSLGRVDNEQFF TGTGCCAGCAGTTTAGGCAGGGTGGACAATGAGCAGTTCTTC
13 TRBJ2-1 - TRBV29-1 many CSALAYAQSQQFF TGCAGCGCCCTAGCTTATGCCCAATCGCAGCAGTTCTTC
15 TRBJ2-7 TRBD2 TRBV4-2 - CASSQEERDRYEQYF TGTGCCAGCAGCCAAGAGGAGCGGGACCGATACGAGCAGTACTTC
13 TRBJ2-7 - TRBV4-1 few CASSQGVSSEQYF TGCGCCAGCAGCCAAGGGGTCAGTAGCGAGCAGTACTTC
17 TRBJ2-7 TRBD1 TRBV5-1 - CASSLASLDRYPYEQYF TGCGCCAGCAGCCTGGCGAGTTTGGACAGGTACCCCTACGAGCAGTACTTC
15 TRBJ1-2 TRBD1 TRBV6-5 few CASVVNLQGINGYTF TGTGCCAGCGTCGTTAATCTACAGGGGATCAATGGCTACACCTTC
15 TRBJ1-2 TRBD1 TRBV6-1 - CASKRTGSKIYGYTF TGTGCCAGCAAAAGGACAGGTTCAAAAATCTATGGCTACACCTTC
18 TRBJ2-7 - TRBV28 many CASSLSIAGPPTYYEQYF TGTGCCAGCAGTTTAAGTATAGCCGGGCCCCCTACCTACTACGAGCAGTACTTC
14 TRBJ2-5 - TRBV12-3/TRBV12-4 many CASSYSGARETQYF TGTGCCAGCAGTTACTCAGGGGCCCGGGAGACCCAGTACTTC
13 TRBJ2-3 - TRBV6-2/TRBV6-3 many CASTRVTTDTQYF TGTGCCAGCACCCGAGTTACCACAGATACGCAGTATTTT
13 TRBJ2-7 - TRBV29-1 many CSVEGRDTYEQYF TGCAGCGTTGAAGGGCGCGATACCTACGAGCAGTACTTC
18 TRBJ1-6 TRBD1 TRBV20-1 many CSATNDREPLPYNSPLHF TGCAGTGCTACAAACGACAGGGAGCCCCTCCCTTATAATTCACCCCTCCACTTT
13 TRBJ1-2 - TRBV20-1 many CSARLQLNYGYTF TGCAGTGCTAGGTTACAGCTAAACTATGGCTACACCTTC
13 TRBJ1-5 - TRBV6-1 - CASSQQGRQPQHF TGTGCCAGCAGTCAGCAGGGTCGACAGCCCCAGCATTTT
14 TRBJ1-1 - TRBV25-1 - CASSGRQVGNEAFF TGTGCCAGCAGTGGAAGACAGGTCGGGAATGAAGCTTTCTTT
17 TRBJ2-2 - TRBV5-4 - CASSLRVVGVVGGELFF TGTGCCAGCAGCTTACGAGTAGTAGGAGTCGTTGGCGGGGAGCTGTTTTTT
13 TRBJ2-5 - TRBV12-3/TRBV12-4 many CASSFELQETQYF TGTGCCAGCAGTTTTGAACTTCAAGAGACCCAGTACTTC
19 TRBJ2-2 TRBD2 TRBV11-2 few CASSLLWPAGRGNTGELFF TGTGCCAGCAGCTTATTATGGCCAGCGGGACGGGGGAACACCGGGGAGCTGTTTTTT
15 TRBJ1-4 - TRBV28 many CASSFAGGDNEKLFF TGTGCCAGCAGTTTCGCTGGAGGGGACAATGAAAAACTGTTTTTT
13 TRBJ2-3 - TRBV7-8 few CASRNPAQSTQYF TGTGCCAGCAGAAACCCCGCCCAGAGTACGCAGTATTTT
11 TRBJ2-1 - TRBV6-1 few CASSTTTEQFF TGTGCCAGCAGTACGACAACTGAGCAGTTCTTC
17 TRBJ2-2 TRBD2 TRBV4-2 - CASSPQLAGSIGGELFF TGTGCCAGCAGCCCCCAGCTAGCGGGGTCTATAGGCGGGGAGCTGTTTTTT